A single T cell receptor beta chain is shown here with its context. This clone appeared once. This clone's antigen is unknown. No per-base quality is available; no much larger clone lies one base away. Each collaborating institution followed its own protocols to collect whole blood in K2EDTA tubes. For TCRbeta analysis, collaborators shipped samples in one of three forms: frozen whole blood, isolated PBMCs, or DNA extracted from either of those sample types. The immunoSEQ Assay, a bias-controlled multiplex PCR, was used to amplify TCRbeta CDR3 regions from genomic DNA. As for how the authors treated the data: The number of nucleated cells in each sample was estimated from the amplification of reference gene primers within the assay. Sequence reads were collapsed and filtered to measure the absolute abundance of every unique TCRbeta CDR3 rearrangement. Productive Simpson clonality was computed per sample as the square root of Simpson's diversity index over productive rearrangements. TCRdb took over this immuneACCESS table, retaining in-frame rearrangements with V and J assigned. Such tables are incomplete; in checked studies, under half of the missing clones stem from an unresolved V gene, and the remainder is unexplained. The D gene and trimming were derived from the DNA, and the V and J assignments and clone size from that table. This sample lists tens of thousands of clones; roughly 88% were detected once. The ten biggest clones cover 25% to 35% of the sample.

These data are taken from a study of blood T cell repertoires in COVID-19 (dated by TCRdb to about 2020). About the full investigation: Samples from collaborators originated in the United States, Italy and Spain and spanned both the acute and convalescent phases of COVID-19. The prospective study material was composed of cDNA or gDNA derived from T cells, B-cell-depleted T cells, or PBMCs. The dataset comprised deeply sampled blood TCRbeta repertoires from subjects exposed to, actively infected with, or recovered from COVID-19. The repertoires were released in a freely available public database intended as a resource for research on the immune response to SARS-CoV-2. The samples were drawn from two sources: the first 160 participants of the ongoing ImmuneRACE study, and about 1,300 subjects contributed by 6 global collaborators. A de-identified subject ID, COVID-19 status, age in years and sex were almost always included in the sample metadata. Where available, HLA class I and class II types were taken from metadata supplied by the sample provider and were not determined by assay-based typing.

The junction shows trimming of 3 bases on V and 3 bases on J, and the gene matches do not reach 7 bases of it. The CDR1 and CDR2 encoded by the germline V gene are MGHRA and YSYEKL. The CDR3, from cysteine to phenylalanine, totals 16 residues. The read is trimmed to its CDR3 DNA, 48 bases read in frame from base 1. On the study overall, not on this receptor specifically: The quantity of clinical and demographic metadata differed by source and by participant and was supplied without curation.

The material sequenced was peripheral blood. The TCR sequence derives from a woman older than 75 with acute or convalescent COVID-19. Recombination connected TRBV4-1 to TRBJ2-1, with 8 bases in between that match TRBD2. Here is the DNA: TGCGCCAGCAGCCAGGAAGGACTAGCAGGCTACAATGAGCAGTTCTTC. This codes for CASSQEGLAGYNEQFF.